The 28 T cell receptor beta chains listed next were all sequenced from one sample in a study of cytomegalovirus exposure and HLA in healthy donors. Both 60 Vbeta primers and 13 Jbeta primers went into the PCR. The assay was immunoSEQ multiplex PCR, and TCRdb's table has in-frame clones only and misses some. This sample carries 85,000 to 100,000 clones, about 89% of them seen once, and the ten largest clones take roughly 9.2%. Sequencing used PBMCs. The receptors were gathered from a man aged 25-40 years in good health and CMV-seropositive.

V usage is TRBV27 and J usage is TRBJ2-3; 9 bases line up with TRBD1. With V trimmed by 0 bases and J by 2 bases, 12 bases remained unmatched. This CDR3 is 19 amino acids long. Germline V gene lookup returns CDR1 MNHEY and CDR2 SMNVEV (reference sequence). The CDR3: CASSLSGQGAGGYTDTQYF. The DNA for the CDR3 is TGTGCCAGCAGTTTATCGGGACAGGGCGCTGGAGGGTACACAGATACGCAGTATTTT.

Concerning this clone itself: Relative to the germline gene, one junction end is altered; a read error may explain this. The J gene is TRBJ2-3, the V gene TRBV5-1, with D possibly being TRBD2 (6 bases). The V gene's germline CDR1 is SGHRS and CDR2 YFSETQ. The CDR3 consists of 16 residues. CDR3 nucleotides: TGCGCCAGCAGCTCATTCCGGGACTTGGGCACGGATACGCAGTATTTT. It codes for CASSSFRDLGTDTQYF.

The CDR3 DNA follows: TGTGCCAGCAACGGTAGCAATCAGCCCCAGCATTTT. Protein product: CASNGSNQPQHF. The genes are TRBV6-1 and TRBJ1-5, with D unclear. Trimming shortened V by 7 bases and J by 0 bases, and 4 bases separated the two germline ends. The CDR3 runs 12 residues. Germline-derived CDR1 and CDR2 are MNHNS and SASEGT.

The chain has TRBV6-5 and TRBJ2-3; TRBD1 agrees at 11 bases. The CDR3 has 15 amino acids. CDR1 MNHEY and CDR2 SVGAGI come from the germline V gene. V trimming: 8 bases; J trimming: 6 bases; junction bases outside the gene matches: 10. CDR3 region: CASAKRDRGTDTQYF. DNA of the CDR3: TGTGCCAGCGCCAAGCGGGACAGGGGGACGGATACGCAGTATTTT.

V usage is TRBV11-3 and J usage is TRBJ2-1; 7 nucleotides agree with TRBD2. The germline gives CDR1 SGHNT, CDR2 YENEEA. CDR3 length: 15 amino acids. The J segment lost 5 bases and the V segment lost 2 bases, leaving 6 bases of the junction unmatched. Here the CDR3 DNA reads TGTGCCAGCAGCTTATCTTGGGAGGGTGACAATGAGCAGTTCTTC. It is translated as CASSLSWEGDNEQFF.

J is TRBJ2-7 and V is TRBV6-5; 8 bases fit TRBD2. CDR3 length: 15 residues. Germline lookup yields CDR1 MNHEY and CDR2 SVGAGI. V shed 0 bases and J 4 bases; nucleotides not matched to a gene: 5. CDR3 sequence: CASSYSMGLGYEQYF. The CDR3 region has the DNA TGTGCCAGCAGTTACTCGATGGGACTAGGTTACGAGCAGTACTTC.

The chain uses TRBV10-1 and TRBJ2-5; 13 nucleotides match TRBD2. Losses at the gene ends were 5 bases for V and 5 bases for J; bases not matched to a gene: 5. The CDR3 sequence is 15 residues long. The germline V gene encodes CDR1 WNHNN and CDR2 SYGVQD (reference sequence). As DNA, the CDR3 is TGCGCCAGCAGTCTGGGACTAGCGGGAACTGAGACCCAGTACTTC. Translating gives CASSLGLAGTETQYF.

V usage is TRBV19 and J usage is TRBJ1-2; no firm D call. The CDR3 totals 15 residues. CDR1 and CDR2 (germline): LNHDA, SQIVND (reference sequence). V lost 1 base, J lost 0 bases, and 9 bases lay in between. CDR3 region: CASSIGPESNYGYTF. The DNA for the CDR3 is TGTGCCAGTAGTATAGGCCCAGAATCTAACTATGGCTACACCTTC.

This clone appeared once. The V gene is TRBV27, the J gene TRBJ2-7; TRBD1 might be the D (6 bases). V was trimmed by 6 bases and J by 0 bases, leaving 15 bases between them. CDR1 and CDR2 from the germline V gene are MNHEY and SMNVEV (reference sequence). The CDR3 has 15 residues. For the CDR3, the DNA is TGTGCCAGCAGACAAGGACAGTCCGGCTCCTACGAGCAGTACTTC. The encoded protein is CASRQGQSGSYEQYF.

This chain uses TRBV7-6 with TRBJ2-7; D is perhaps TRBD2 (5 bases). This CDR3 is 14 amino acids long. Trimming removed 1 base from V and 6 bases from J, with 13 bases in between. Per germline, CDR1 SGHVS and CDR2 FNYEAQ. CDR3 residues: CASSLGSWEREQYF. The CDR3 nucleotides read TGTGCCAGCAGCTTAGGATCGTGGGAGCGCGAGCAGTACTTC.

The chain has TRBV27 and TRBJ2-3; weak D call: TRBD2 (6 bases). Germline V gene lookup returns CDR1 MNHEY and CDR2 SMNVEV (reference sequence). V was cut by 5 bases and J by 0 bases, with 15 bases left in between. The CDR3 runs 16 residues. CDR3 bases: TGTGCCAGCAGTGGGGGGATAGGTCCTAGCACAGATACGCAGTATTTT. This gives the protein CASSGGIGPSTDTQYF.

The rearrangement joins TRBV27 to TRBJ1-2; D unclear. The ends were cut back, 6 bases at V and 8 bases at J, with 10 bases in the middle. The V gene's germline CDR1 is MNHEY and CDR2 SMNVEV (reference sequence). The CDR3 extends over 11 amino acids. CDR3: CASRDTRGYTF. The CDR3 nucleotides read TGTGCCAGCAGGGATACTAGAGGCTACACCTTC.

The chain employs TRBV5-6 and TRBJ1-2; D perhaps matches TRBD1 (5 bases). The CDR3 totals 15 residues. V was pared by 3 bases and J by 3 bases, with 15 bases between. CDR1 is SGHDT and CDR2 is YYEEEE in the germline V gene. The CDR3 DNA reads as TGTGCCAGCAGCTCAACCAGGGTCATTTACTATGGCTACACCTTC. Translating gives CASSSTRVIYYGYTF. The variable domain in full, with the rest retrieved from reference TRBV5-6 and TRBJ1-2, is DAGVTQSPTHLIKTRGQQVTLRCSPKSGHDTVSWYQQALGQGPQFIFQYYEEEERQRGNFPDRFSGHQFPNYSSELNVNALLLGDSALYLCASSSTRVIYYGYTFGSGTRLTVV.

This sequence joins TRBV30 and TRBJ1-5, with 7 bases that match TRBD1. Germline CDR1 GTSNPN, CDR2 SVGIG (reference sequence). The CDR3 is made up of 15 amino acids. V shed 2 bases and J 4 bases; nucleotides not matched to a gene: 8. As DNA, the CDR3 is TGTGCCTGGAGTCGACCGGGACAGTTTAATCAGCCCCAGCATTTT. As protein: CAWSRPGQFNQPQHF.

The V gene is TRBV18, the J gene TRBJ1-1; perhaps TRBD1 as D (5 bases). Germline CDR1 KGHSH, CDR2 LQKENI. Trimming stripped 4 bases from V and 5 bases from J, with 11 bases between. The CDR3 totals 13 residues. The CDR3: CASSQRGETEAFF. In DNA form, the CDR3 reads TGTGCCAGCTCACAACGGGGGGAAACTGAAGCTTTCTTT.

This sequence joins TRBV5-4 and TRBJ2-3, with TRBD2 matching over 12 bases. The CDR3 covers 16 residues. Trimming at V came to 4 bases and at J to 6 bases, leaving 9 bases not matched to a gene. Looked up from germline, CDR1 is SGHNT and CDR2 is YYREEE (reference sequence). CDR3 residues: CASSPRTSGTLDTQYF. Here the CDR3 DNA reads TGTGCCAGCAGCCCAAGGACTAGCGGGACACTGGATACGCAGTATTTT.

The chain employs TRBV19 and TRBJ1-1; 7 bases are a match to TRBD1. J was trimmed by 0 bases and V by 5 bases; bases with no gene match: 9. The germline V gene encodes CDR1 LNHDA and CDR2 SQIVND (reference sequence). This CDR3 region has 16 residues. In nucleotides, the CDR3 is TGTGCCAGTAGTCCTAAAACCGGGACAGTGAACACTGAAGCTTTCTTT. This translates into CASSPKTGTVNTEAFF. Combining the CDR3 with reference TRBV19 and TRBJ1-1 gives the whole variable domain DGGITQSPKYLFRKEGQNVTLSCEQNLNHDAMYWYRQDPGQGLRLIYYSQIVNDFQKGDIAEGYSVSREKKESFPLTVTSAQKNPTAFYLCASSPKTGTVNTEAFFGQGTRLTVV.

The chain couples TRBV5-1 to TRBJ2-5; TRBD2 agrees at 8 bases. The germline gives CDR1 SGHRS, CDR2 YFSETQ. The length of the CDR3 is 17 residues. J was trimmed by 2 bases and V by 5 bases; bases with no gene match: 14. The CDR3 sequence: CASRKLIRGRRQETQYF. The CDR3 nucleotides read TGCGCCAGCAGGAAACTAATTCGCGGGAGGCGACAAGAGACCCAGTACTTC.

The rearrangement uses TRBV7-3 and TRBJ2-3; the D is unclear. The germline V gene encodes CDR1 SGHTA and CDR2 FQGTGA. This CDR3 comprises 14 residues. V was cut by 0 bases and J by 0 bases, with 4 bases left in between. This chain's CDR3 is CASSLTGSTDTQYF. CDR3 DNA sequence: TGTGCCAGCAGCTTAACCGGGAGCACAGATACGCAGTATTTT.

V gene TRBV9 combines with J gene TRBJ1-1; tentative D call: TRBD1 (5 bases). This CDR3 has 13 amino acids. Trimming took off 5 bases at V and 1 base at J, with 9 bases between the two ends. Germline V lookup: CDR1 SGDLS, CDR2 YYNGEE. CDR3 sequence reads: CASRRDENTEAFF. The CDR3 DNA reads as TGTGCCAGCAGGCGGGACGAGAACACTGAAGCTTTCTTT.

This chain connects TRBV6-5 to TRBJ2-7; TRBD1 matches at 7 bases. This CDR3 region has 15 residues. V lost 0 bases, J lost 1 base, and 3 bases stayed unmatched. Germline CDR1 MNHEY, CDR2 SVGAGI. DNA for the CDR3: TGTGCCAGCAGTTACTCCGACAGGGTATCCTACGAGCAGTACTTC. It specifies CASSYSDRVSYEQYF.

This sequence joins TRBV30 and TRBJ2-1; TRBD1 might be the D (7 bases). The germline gives CDR1 GTSNPN, CDR2 SVGIG (reference sequence). Trimming shortened V by 5 bases and J by 8 bases, and 19 bases separated the two germline ends. CDR3 length equals 14 residues. The CDR3 DNA reads TGTGCCTGGGGGAGACTCAGGGGGGATCATGAGCAGTTCTTC. This gives the protein CAWGRLRGDHEQFF.

The chain carries TRBV29-1 and TRBJ2-7; D possibly corresponds to TRBD2 (6 bases). This CDR3 has 12 amino acids. Germline V gene lookup returns CDR1 SQVTM and CDR2 ANQGSEA. V was cut by 6 bases and J by 3 bases, with 12 bases left in between. The CDR3 loop is CSVAGTYYEQYF. The CDR3 nucleotides are TGCAGCGTCGCCGGGACTTACTACGAGCAGTACTTC.

This chain connects TRBV11-2 to TRBJ2-7; D perhaps matches TRBD2 (6 bases). There are 14 residues in the CDR3. Trimming left V 6 bases short and J 2 bases short, with 14 bases between. Germline V gene data show CDR1 as SGHAT and CDR2 as FQNNGV. CDR3 DNA: TGTGCCAGCAGGGCCCTGGGAGGCCCCTACGAGCAGTACTTC. It specifies CASRALGGPYEQYF.

The V gene is TRBV11-1, the J gene TRBJ2-1; TRBD2 matches 9 bases. CDR3 length: 15 amino acids. Germline CDR1 is SGHAT and CDR2 is FQDESV (reference sequence). V was pared by 0 bases and J by 7 bases, with 4 bases of the junction left unmatched. In nucleotides, the CDR3 is TGTGCCAGCAGCTTAGCGGGACTAGCTTCGAATGAGCAGTTCTTC. Translated: CASSLAGLASNEQFF.

This chain connects TRBV5-1 to TRBJ2-3; 11 positions match TRBD1. Losses at the gene ends were 0 bases for V and 3 bases for J; bases not matched to a gene: 3. The CDR3 has 16 residues. Per the germline V gene, CDR1 is SGHRS and CDR2 is YFSETQ. The CDR3 here is CASSLAGTGGTDTQYF. The CDR3 DNA sequence: TGCGCCAGCAGCTTGGCTGGGACAGGGGGTACAGATACGCAGTATTTT.

This chain joins TRBV11-2 and TRBJ2-3; possible D gene TRBD2, 5 bases. In germline, CDR1 is SGHAT, CDR2 FQNNGV. The CDR3 runs 15 residues. V lost 1 base, J lost 1 base, and 9 bases lay in between. As DNA, the CDR3 is TGTGCCAGCAGCTTAGGTTATAGCGGCACAGATACGCAGTATTTT. Protein product: CASSLGYSGTDTQYF.

About this clone: One end of the junction fails to match germline, which may point to a read error. The CDR3 coding sequence is TGCGCCAGCAGCCGCACAGCGGGAGAGCGCTCCTACGAGCAATACTTC. Protein: CASSRTAGERSYEQYF. The J gene is TRBJ2-7, the V gene TRBV4-1, with 8 bases that match TRBD2. The germline CDR1 and CDR2 sequences are MGHRA and YSYEKL. The CDR3 runs to 16 residues.